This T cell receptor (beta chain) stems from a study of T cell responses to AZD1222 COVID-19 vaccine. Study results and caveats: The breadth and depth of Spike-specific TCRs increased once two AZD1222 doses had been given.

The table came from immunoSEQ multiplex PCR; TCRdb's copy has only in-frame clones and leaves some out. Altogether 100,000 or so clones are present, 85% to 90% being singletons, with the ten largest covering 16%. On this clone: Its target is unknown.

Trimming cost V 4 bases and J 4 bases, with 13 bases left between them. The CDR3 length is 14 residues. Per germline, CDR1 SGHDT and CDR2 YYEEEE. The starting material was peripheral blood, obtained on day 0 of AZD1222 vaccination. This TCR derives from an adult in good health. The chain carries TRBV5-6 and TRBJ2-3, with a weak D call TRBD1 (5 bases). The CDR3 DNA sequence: TGTGCCAGCAGCAGTTCATTAGGGGCAGATACGCAGTATTTT. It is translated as CASSSSLGADTQYF.